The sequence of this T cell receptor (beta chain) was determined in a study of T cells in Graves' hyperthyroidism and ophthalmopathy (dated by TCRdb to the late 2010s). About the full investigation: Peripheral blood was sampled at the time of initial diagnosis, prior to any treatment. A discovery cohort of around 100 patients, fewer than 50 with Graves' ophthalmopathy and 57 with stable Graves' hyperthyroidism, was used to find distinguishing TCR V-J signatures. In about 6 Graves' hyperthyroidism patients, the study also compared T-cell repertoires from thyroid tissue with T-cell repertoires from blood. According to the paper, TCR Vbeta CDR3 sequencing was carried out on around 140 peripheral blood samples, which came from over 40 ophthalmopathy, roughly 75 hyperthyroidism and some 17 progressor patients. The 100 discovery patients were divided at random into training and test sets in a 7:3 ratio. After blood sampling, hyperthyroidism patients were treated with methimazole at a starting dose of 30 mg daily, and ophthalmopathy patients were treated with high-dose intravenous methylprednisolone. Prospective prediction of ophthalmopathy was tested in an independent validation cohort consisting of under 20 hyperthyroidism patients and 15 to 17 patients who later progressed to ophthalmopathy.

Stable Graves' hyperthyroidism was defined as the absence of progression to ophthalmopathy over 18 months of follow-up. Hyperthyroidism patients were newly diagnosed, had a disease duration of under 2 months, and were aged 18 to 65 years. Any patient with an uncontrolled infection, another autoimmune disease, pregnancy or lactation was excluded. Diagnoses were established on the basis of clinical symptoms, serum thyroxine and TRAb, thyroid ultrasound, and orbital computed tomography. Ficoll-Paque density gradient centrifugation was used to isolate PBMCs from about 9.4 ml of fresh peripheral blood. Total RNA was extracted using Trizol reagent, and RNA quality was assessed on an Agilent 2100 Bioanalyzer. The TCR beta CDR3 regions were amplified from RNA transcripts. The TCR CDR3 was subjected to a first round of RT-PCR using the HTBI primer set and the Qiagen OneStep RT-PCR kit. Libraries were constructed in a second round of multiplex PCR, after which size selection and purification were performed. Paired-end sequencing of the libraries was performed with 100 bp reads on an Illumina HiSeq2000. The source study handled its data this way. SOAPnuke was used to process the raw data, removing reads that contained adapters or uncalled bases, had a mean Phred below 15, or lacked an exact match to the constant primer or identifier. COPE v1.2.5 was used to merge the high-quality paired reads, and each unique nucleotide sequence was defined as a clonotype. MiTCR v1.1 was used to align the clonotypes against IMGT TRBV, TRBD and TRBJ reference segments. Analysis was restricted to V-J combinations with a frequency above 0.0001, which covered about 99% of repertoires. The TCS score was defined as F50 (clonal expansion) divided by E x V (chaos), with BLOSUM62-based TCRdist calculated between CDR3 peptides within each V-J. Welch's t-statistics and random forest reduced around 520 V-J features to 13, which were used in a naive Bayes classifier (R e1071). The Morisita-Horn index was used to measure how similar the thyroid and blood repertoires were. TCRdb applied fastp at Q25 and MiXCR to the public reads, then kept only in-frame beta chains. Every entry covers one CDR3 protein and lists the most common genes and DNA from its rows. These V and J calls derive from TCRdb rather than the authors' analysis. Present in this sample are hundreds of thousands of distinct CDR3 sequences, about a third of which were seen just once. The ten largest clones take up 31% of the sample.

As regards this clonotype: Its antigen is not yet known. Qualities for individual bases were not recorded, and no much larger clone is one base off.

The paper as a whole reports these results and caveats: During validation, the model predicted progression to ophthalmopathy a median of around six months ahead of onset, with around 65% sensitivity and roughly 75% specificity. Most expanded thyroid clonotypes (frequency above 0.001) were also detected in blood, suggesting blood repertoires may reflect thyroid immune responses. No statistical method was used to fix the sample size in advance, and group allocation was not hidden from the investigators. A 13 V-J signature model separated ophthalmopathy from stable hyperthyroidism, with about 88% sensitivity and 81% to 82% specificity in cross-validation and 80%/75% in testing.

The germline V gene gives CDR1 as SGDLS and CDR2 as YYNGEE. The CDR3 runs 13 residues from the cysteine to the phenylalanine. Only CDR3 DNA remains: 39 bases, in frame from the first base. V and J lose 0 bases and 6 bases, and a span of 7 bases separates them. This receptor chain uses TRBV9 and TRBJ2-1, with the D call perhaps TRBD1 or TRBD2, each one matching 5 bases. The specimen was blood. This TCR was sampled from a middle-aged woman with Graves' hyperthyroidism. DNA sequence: TGTGCCAGCAGCGTAGGGGACGGCAATGAGCAGTTCTTC. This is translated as CASSVGDGNEQFF.